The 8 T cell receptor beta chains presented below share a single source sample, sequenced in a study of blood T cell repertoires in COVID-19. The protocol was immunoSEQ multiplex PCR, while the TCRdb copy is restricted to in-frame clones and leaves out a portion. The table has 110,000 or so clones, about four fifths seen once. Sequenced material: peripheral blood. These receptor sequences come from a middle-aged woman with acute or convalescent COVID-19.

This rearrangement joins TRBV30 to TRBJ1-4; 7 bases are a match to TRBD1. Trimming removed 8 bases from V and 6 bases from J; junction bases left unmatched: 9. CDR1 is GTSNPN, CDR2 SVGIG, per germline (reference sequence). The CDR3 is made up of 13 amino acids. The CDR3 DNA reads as TGTGCCGCAAAACAGGGGAGGTATGAAAAACTGTTTTTT. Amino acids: CAAKQGRYEKLFF.

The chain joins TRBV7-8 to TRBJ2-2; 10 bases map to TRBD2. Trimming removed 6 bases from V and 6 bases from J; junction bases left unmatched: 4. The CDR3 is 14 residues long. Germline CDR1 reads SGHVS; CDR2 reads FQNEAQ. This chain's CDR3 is CASRKSGGAGELFF. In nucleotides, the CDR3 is TGTGCCAGCAGAAAAAGCGGGGGGGCCGGGGAGCTGTTTTTT.

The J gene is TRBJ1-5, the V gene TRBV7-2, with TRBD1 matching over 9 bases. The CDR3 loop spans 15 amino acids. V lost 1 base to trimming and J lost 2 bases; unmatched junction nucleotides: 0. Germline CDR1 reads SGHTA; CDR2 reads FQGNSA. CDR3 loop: CASSLGTGGNQPQHF. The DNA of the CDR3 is TGTGCCAGCAGCTTAGGGACAGGGGGCAATCAGCCCCAGCATTTT.

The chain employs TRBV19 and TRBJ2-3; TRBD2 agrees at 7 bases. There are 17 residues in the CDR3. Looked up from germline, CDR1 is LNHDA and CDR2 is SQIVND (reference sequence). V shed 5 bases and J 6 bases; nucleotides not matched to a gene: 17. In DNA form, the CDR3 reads TGTGCCAGTAGTGCCCGGTCTAGCGGTCGGTTTCGGGATACGCAGTATTTT. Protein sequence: CASSARSSGRFRDTQYF.

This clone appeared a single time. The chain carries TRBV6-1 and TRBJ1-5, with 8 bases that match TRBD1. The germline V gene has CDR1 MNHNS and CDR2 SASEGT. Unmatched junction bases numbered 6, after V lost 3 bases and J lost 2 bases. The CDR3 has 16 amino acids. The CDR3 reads CASSDLGQGGNQPQHF. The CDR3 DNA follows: TGTGCCAGCAGTGACCTAGGACAGGGCGGCAATCAGCCCCAGCATTTT.

The DNA for the CDR3 is TGTGCCAGCAGTGGTACAGGGGGAAATCAGCCCCAGCATTTT. As protein: CASSGTGGNQPQHF. J is TRBJ1-5 and V is TRBV6-1; TRBD1 agrees at 8 bases. The junction had 3 bases not matched to a gene; V was cut back by 4 bases and J by 4 bases. CDR1 is MNHNS, CDR2 SASEGT, per germline. The CDR3 sequence is 14 residues long.

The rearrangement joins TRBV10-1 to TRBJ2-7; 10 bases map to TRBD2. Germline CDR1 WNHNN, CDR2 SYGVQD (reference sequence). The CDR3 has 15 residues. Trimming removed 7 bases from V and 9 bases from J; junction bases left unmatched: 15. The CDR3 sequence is CASILDLAGAWGQYF. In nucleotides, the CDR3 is TGCGCCAGCATTTTAGACCTAGCGGGGGCCTGGGGGCAGTACTTC.

This CDR3 reads CASYRNMNTEAFF. In DNA, the CDR3 is TGTGCCAGTTACAGGAACATGAACACTGAAGCTTTCTTT. The chain uses TRBV6-5 and TRBJ1-1; TRBD1 might be the D (5 bases). The CDR3 consists of 13 residues. V shed 9 bases and J shed 0 bases, with 11 bases lying between them. In germline, CDR1 is MNHEY, CDR2 SVGAGI.